These 2 T cell receptor beta chains were sequenced from one sample in a study of blood T cells in healthy people across ages. Next came a second PCR, run for about 6 to 11 cycles, which used a sample-barcoded 5' primer along with a J-beta primer mix. Each CDR3 protein gets one entry after TCRdb re-called the 5' RACE reads with MiXCR. The sample gives 780,000 or so distinct CDR3 sequences, approximately 60% of which show up once; about 26% is in the top ten. The specimen was blood. The receptors originated from a man aged 35-49 years in good health.

About this clonotype itself: One end of the junction does not line up with germline, which may come from a read error. The chain uses TRBV11-2 and TRBJ2-5, with D unclear. The CDR3 is 13 amino acids. Germline V lookup: CDR1 SGHAT, CDR2 FQNNGV. CDR3 sequence reads: CACSWNGQETQYF. In nucleotides, the CDR3 is TGTGCCTGCAGCTGGAACGGCCAAGAGACCCAGTACTTC.

The gene calls are TRBV3-1 and TRBJ2-1; D is uncertain. The CDR3 covers 16 residues. V was cut by 1 base and J by 9 bases, with 19 bases left in between. Germline V gene sequence: CDR1 LGHDT, CDR2 YNNKEL (reference sequence). CDR3 sequence reads: CASSQGSSVTVGEQFF. The CDR3 nucleotides are TGTGCCAGCAGCCAAGGTAGCTCCGTAACCGTCGGTGAGCAGTTCTTC.